A selection of T cell receptor beta chains follows, all from one sample in a study of T-cell memory formation after mild COVID-19. TCRdb recomputed calls from the 5' RACE reads with MiXCR, one row per CDR3 protein. The repertoire includes roughly 160,000 distinct CDR3 sequences, more than 9% of them detected once, and roughly 3.8% sits in the top ten. Sequenced sample: PBMCs or a T cell subset sorted from them (not recorded which). These receptors were obtained from a young man who had mild COVID-19 (a few samples of this study predate the infection). Cell type and time point are not known. Both conserved end residues are part of each CDR3. A D gene is named only where the DNA matches it firmly. Rows give clone size only sometimes, using once, few, many, or a class for an expanded clone.

TRBD1	TRBV4-2	many	15	TRBJ1-5	CASSRDRGEDQPQHF	TGTGCCAGCAGCCGGGACAGGGGGGAGGATCAGCCCCAGCATTTT
.	TRBV6-5	few	18	TRBJ2-5	CASSQARGIHWFQETQYF	TGTGCCAGCTCCCAGGCACGGGGGATTCATTGGTTCCAAGAGACCCAGTACTTC
.	TRBV5-1	many	13	TRBJ2-5	CASSLGNQETQYF	TGCGCCAGCAGCTTGGGAAACCAAGAGACCCAGTACTTC
.	TRBV6-6	.	16	TRBJ1-3	CASSYVQNLSGNTIYF	TGTGCCAGCAGTTACGTCCAGAATCTCTCTGGAAACACCATATATTTT
.	TRBV5-1	few	11	TRBJ2-1	CASSSQGEQFF	TGCGCCAGCAGCTCCCAGGGTGAGCAGTTCTTC
.	TRBV5-6	few	16	TRBJ2-7	CASSLEGAEWYYEQYF	TGTGCCAGCAGCTTGGAAGGGGCAGAATGGTACTACGAGCAGTACTTC
.	TRBV6-2/TRBV6-3	.	15	TRBJ1-5	CASWRGGTQFEPQHF	TGTGCCAGCTGGCGGGGCGGGACGCAGTTTGAGCCCCAGCATTTT
.	TRBV5-1	few	14	TRBJ1-1	CASSLVTAETEAFF	TGCGCCAGCAGCTTGGTAACGGCCGAGACTGAAGCTTTCTTT
TRBD2	TRBV9	few	16	TRBJ2-2	CASSVASGGYTGELFF	TGTGCCAGCAGCGTAGCTAGCGGGGGATACACCGGGGAGCTGTTTTTT
TRBD1	TRBV12-3/TRBV12-4	once	15	TRBJ1-1	CASSLRTGGNTEAFF	TGTGCCAGCAGTTTGCGTACAGGGGGGAACACTGAAGCTTTCTTT
.	TRBV9	few	14	TRBJ2-3	CASSVQQGTDTQYF	TGTGCCAGCAGCGTACAACAGGGAACAGATACGCAGTATTTT
.	TRBV6-5	.	14	TRBJ2-5	CASSYPGAGETQYF	TGTGCCAGCAGTTACCCGGGGGCCGGGGAGACCCAGTACTTC
TRBD1	TRBV5-1	many	15	TRBJ1-1	CASSLGGTGNTEAFF	TGCGCCAGCAGCTTGGGAGGGACAGGGAACACTGAAGCTTTCTTT
TRBD2	TRBV5-4	few	15	TRBJ2-2	CASSPRGVGTGELFF	TGTGCCAGCAGCCCCCGGGGGGTAGGCACCGGGGAGCTGTTTTTT
.	TRBV6-2/TRBV6-3	few	15	TRBJ2-2	CASSYGGFPTGELFF	TGTGCCAGCAGTTACGGGGGGTTCCCCACCGGGGAGCTGTTTTTT
.	TRBV20-1	few	14	TRBJ2-3	CSARDWRGTDTQYF	TGCAGTGCTAGAGATTGGAGGGGCACAGATACGCAGTATTTT
.	TRBV11-2	few	14	TRBJ1-5	CASSFSGKDQPQHF	TGTGCCAGCAGCTTTTCAGGAAAAGATCAGCCCCAGCATTTT
.	TRBV2	.	11	TRBJ1-2	CASSDVGRATF	TGTGCCAGCAGTGACGTGGGCAGGGCTACCTTC
TRBD1	TRBV28	.	15	TRBJ2-1	CASSHRDRGLNEQFF	TGTGCCAGCAGTCACCGGGACAGGGGGTTAAATGAGCAGTTCTTC
TRBD1	TRBV5-1	many	13	TRBJ1-2	CASSRDSSYGYTF	TGCGCCAGCAGCAGGGACAGTTCGTATGGCTACACCTTC
TRBD2	TRBV10-3	.	14	TRBJ2-5	CAISASSGEETQYF	TGTGCCATCAGTGCCTCTAGCGGGGAAGAGACCCAGTACTTC
.	TRBV7-2	.	13	TRBJ1-5	CASSLATEQPQHF	TGTGCCAGCAGCTTAGCGACGGAGCAGCCCCAGCATTTT
.	TRBV4-3	few	15	TRBJ1-2	CASSPPGVGAYGYTF	TGCGCCAGCAGCCCCCCAGGGGTTGGGGCCTATGGCTACACCTTC
.	TRBV18	.	14	TRBJ2-7	CASSPGTAENEQYF	TGTGCCAGCTCACCTGGGACCGCGGAAAACGAGCAGTACTTC
.	TRBV5-1	few	14	TRBJ2-2	CASYATFTTGELFF	TGCGCCAGCTACGCGACTTTTACTACCGGGGAGCTGTTTTTT
TRBD1	TRBV7-2	few	16	TRBJ1-6	CASSPVQGQGYSPLHF	TGTGCCAGCAGCCCGGTCCAGGGACAGGGGTATTCACCCCTCCACTTT
TRBD2	TRBV7-2	.	17	TRBJ2-3	CASSLQSGGYTTDTQYF	TGTGCCAGCAGCTTACAGAGCGGGGGGTATACCACAGATACGCAGTATTTT
.	TRBV9	few	14	TRBJ2-2	CASSPRTYTGELFF	TGTGCCAGCAGCCCCCGAACCTACACCGGGGAGCTGTTTTTT
.	TRBV3-1	many	14	TRBJ2-5	CASSQDAGKETQYF	TGTGCCAGCAGCCAAGATGCAGGGAAAGAGACCCAGTACTTC
.	TRBV5-1	.	14	TRBJ2-1	CASSLWVGNNEQFF	TGCGCCAGCAGCTTGTGGGTAGGGAACAATGAGCAGTTCTTC
.	TRBV14	.	16	TRBJ1-6	CASSQMGGSYNSPLHF	TGTGCCAGCAGCCAAATGGGTGGCTCCTATAATTCACCCCTCCACTTT
.	TRBV10-3	.	14	TRBJ1-2	CAISESKGGYGYTF	TGTGCCATCAGTGAGTCGAAGGGAGGCTATGGCTACACCTTC
.	TRBV10-3	.	13	TRBJ1-2	CAISENPGYGYTF	TGTGCCATCAGCGAGAACCCAGGGTATGGCTACACCTTC
.	TRBV6-5	few	16	TRBJ1-6	CASKTYGTSYNSPLHF	TGTGCCAGCAAAACCTACGGGACATCCTATAATTCACCCCTCCACTTT
.	TRBV5-1	few	14	TRBJ2-3	CASSSGQWEDTQYF	TGCGCCAGCAGCTCTGGACAGTGGGAAGATACGCAGTATTTT
.	TRBV9	few	13	TRBJ2-5	CASSVTFQETQYF	TGTGCCAGCAGCGTGACGTTTCAAGAGACCCAGTACTTC
TRBD2	TRBV5-1	.	17	TRBJ2-1	CASSLPIAGDVLNEQFF	TGCGCCAGCAGCTTGCCGATAGCGGGGGACGTTTTGAATGAGCAGTTCTTC
.	TRBV5-6	.	13	TRBJ2-4	CASSSDYKNIQYF	TGTGCCAGCAGTTCGGATTACAAAAACATTCAGTACTTC